This T cell receptor (beta chain) was profiled in a study of T-cell memory formation after mild COVID-19. In TCRdb, the 5' RACE reads were re-called with MiXCR into one record per CDR3 protein. Here the sample spans over 350,000 distinct CDR3 sequences, about 15% being singletons. Looked up from germline, CDR1 is WNHNN and CDR2 is SYGVQD (reference sequence). Trimming cost V 4 bases and J 8 bases; bases outside gene matches: 3. There are 13 residues in the CDR3. The chain joins TRBV10-1 to TRBJ2-1, with TRBD1 matching 9 bases. The clonotype was recovered from a man between 18 and 35 years old who had mild COVID-19 (a few samples of this study predate the infection). Cell type and time point are not known. Specimen: PBMCs or a T cell subset sorted from them (not recorded which). The CDR3: CASSGDRDDEQFF. The CDR3 nucleotides are TGCGCCAGCAGTGGGGACAGGGATGATGAGCAGTTCTTC.